This T cell receptor (beta chain) was sequenced during a study of T cell repertoires in cytomegalovirus infection. Germline CDR1 is ENHRY and CDR2 is SYGVKD. The CDR3 runs 13 residues. Trimming pared 2 bases from V and 9 bases from J, leaving 11 bases between. Study results and caveats: Based on cumulative public TCR beta family frequency, carriers of CMV plus the relevant HLA were identified. HLA-C-restricted TCR beta clonotypes specific for CMV led the ex vivo response.

TCRdb re-called the reads with MiXCR, one entry per CDR3 protein. The profile shows about 920,000 distinct CDR3 sequences, about a third of them singletons. To note about this clonotype: Its target is not known.

This TCR derives from a human donor in good health (CMV status not recorded). Some clones in this sample may be carry-over from other donors' samples. Sequencing used cultured CD8+ T cells from PBMCs, obtained from culture after CMV antigen stimulation. This rearrangement joins TRBV10-3 to TRBJ2-1, with D maybe TRBD2 (5 bases). This CDR3 is CAISEARGPEQFF. Written as DNA, the CDR3 is TGTGCCATCAGTGAGGCGCGAGGGCCTGAGCAGTTCTTC.